The T cell receptor (beta chain) described here comes from a study of blood T cell repertoires in COVID-19 (dated by TCRdb to about 2020). Study-wide context: Samples from collaborators originated in the United States, Italy and Spain and spanned both the acute and convalescent phases of COVID-19. The material from the prospective study consisted of cDNA or gDNA derived from T cells, B-cell-depleted T cells, or PBMCs. Subjects who had been exposed to COVID-19, were actively infected with it, or had recovered from it provided the deeply sampled blood TCRbeta repertoires that made up the dataset. The repertoires were released in a freely available public database intended as a resource for research on the immune response to SARS-CoV-2. Samples were obtained from the ongoing ImmuneRACE study (first 160 participants) and from over 1,000 subjects provided by 6 global collaborators. Sample metadata almost always included a de-identified subject ID, COVID-19 status, age in years and sex. Where available, HLA class I and class II types were obtained from metadata supplied by the sample provider rather than from assay-based typing.

The immunoSEQ Assay, a bias-controlled multiplex PCR, was used to amplify TCRbeta CDR3 regions from genomic DNA. In the authors' own workflow: The number of nucleated cells in each sample was estimated by amplification of reference gene primers within the assay. To quantify the absolute abundance of each unique TCRbeta CDR3 rearrangement, sequence reads were collapsed and filtered. Productive Simpson clonality was computed per sample as the square root of Simpson's diversity index over productive rearrangements. Sourced from immuneACCESS, this table was stored by TCRdb with only in-frame sequences that have V and J called. A share of the clones is absent; for the studies checked, an unresolved V gene accounts for under half, and the remainder has no known explanation. V, J and clone size were drawn from that table, and D and trimming were deduced from the DNA. Counted in this sample were about 61,000 clones; roughly 90% of them appeared once. Over 20% of the sample comes from the top ten.

The collaborating institutions used their own protocols to collect whole blood in K2EDTA tubes. For TCRbeta analysis, collaborator samples were shipped as frozen whole blood, as isolated PBMCs, or as DNA extracted from either sample type. General findings and caveats noted by the study authors: The amount of clinical and demographic metadata varied by source and participant and was provided uncurated.

About this clone itself: The specificity of this receptor is unknown. The input lacks base qualities; no much larger clone sits a single base away.

Source material: peripheral blood. The clonotype comes from a woman aged 50 to 60 with active or convalescent COVID-19.

Here is the DNA: TGTGCCTCATCGGGACAGGTGAACACTGAAGCTTTCTTT. Its product reads: CASSGQVNTEAFF. The sequence links TRBV10-3 to TRBJ1-1, and TRBD1 matches 8 of the central bases. Ends trimmed: V by 11 bases, J by 0 bases; bases unmatched to a gene: 5. Spanning cysteine to phenylalanine, the CDR3 consists of 13 amino acids. The read is trimmed to its CDR3 DNA, 39 bases read in frame from base 1. Looking up the germline V gene yields CDR1 ENHRY and CDR2 SYGVKD.